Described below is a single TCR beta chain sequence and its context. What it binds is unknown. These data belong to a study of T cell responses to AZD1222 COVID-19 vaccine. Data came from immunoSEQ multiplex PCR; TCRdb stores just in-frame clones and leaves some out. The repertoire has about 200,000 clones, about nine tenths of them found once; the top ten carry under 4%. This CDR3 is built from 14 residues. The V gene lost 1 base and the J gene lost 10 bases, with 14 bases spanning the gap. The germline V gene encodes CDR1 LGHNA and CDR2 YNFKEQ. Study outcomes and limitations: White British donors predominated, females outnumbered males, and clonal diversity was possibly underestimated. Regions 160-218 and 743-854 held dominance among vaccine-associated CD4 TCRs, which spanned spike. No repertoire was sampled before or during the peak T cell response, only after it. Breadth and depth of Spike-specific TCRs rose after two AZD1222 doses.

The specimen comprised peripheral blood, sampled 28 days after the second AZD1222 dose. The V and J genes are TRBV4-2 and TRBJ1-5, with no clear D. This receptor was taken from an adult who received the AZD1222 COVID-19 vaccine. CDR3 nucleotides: TGTGCCAGCAGCCAAGGGACGCAGGCCGGTCCCCAGCATTTT. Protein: CASSQGTQAGPQHF.